This T cell receptor beta chain was documented in a study of blood T cell repertoires in COVID-19. Looking at the study overall: Samples taken during acute and convalescent COVID-19 were collected in the United States, Italy and Spain. T cells, B-cell-depleted T cells, or PBMCs supplied cDNA or gDNA.

Original analysis: Scientists estimated how many nucleated cells there were by amplifying reference gene primers. The method was immunoSEQ multiplex PCR; TCRdb's version includes in-frame clones alone and lacks a portion of them. V and J calls and clone size follow that table, whereas D and trimming were derived from the DNA. The data hold under 70,000 clones, with around 90% observed a single time. The V segment lost 5 bases and the J segment 6 bases; nucleotides outside the gene matches: 3. This CDR3 contains 14 residues. Germline V gene sequence: CDR1 MNHEY, CDR2 SMNVEV (reference sequence). The TCR comes from a woman aged 55-70 years with active or convalescent COVID-19. The source material was peripheral blood. The J gene is TRBJ2-1, the V gene TRBV27, with TRBD2 matching over 11 bases. DNA for the CDR3: TGTGCCAGCAGTGTAGCGGGAGGGAGCAATGAGCAGTTCTTC. Translated, it gives CASSVAGGSNEQFF.